Detailed here is one T cell receptor beta chain. This receptor's antigen is unknown. No base quality values were provided; no much bigger clone lies one nucleotide off. The sample belongs to a study of tumor-infiltrating lymphocytes in localized non-small cell lung cancer (dated by TCRdb to the early 2020s). As for the study more broadly: The cohort included patients whose samples were collected after neoadjuvant chemotherapy, as well as both smokers and never-smokers and several histologies. Alongside flow cytometry, multiplex immunofluorescence, RNA-seq, exome sequencing and proteomics, TCR sequencing was applied to the same patients as one of several integrated assays. In total, the ICON cohort consisted of 150 surgical patients with localized non-small cell lung cancer who had their tumors resected. Resected tumor tissue and uninvolved lung tissue described as non-adjacent to the tumor were contributed by each patient, with both tissues obtained from the same patient. For a few dozen patients, immunoSEQ T-cell fraction was compared between paired tumor and uninvolved lung.

Patient enrollment in ICON started in early 2016, and the final patient was enrolled in late 2018. A subcohort of some 80 patients provided fresh tumor and matched uninvolved tissue for in-depth immune analyses, with TCR sequencing among those analyses. TCR sequencing was performed on DNA isolated from bulk tissue, without cell sorting. TCR sequencing with the immunoSEQ assay provided the T-cell fraction in tumor and uninvolved lung tissue. The paper's processing steps were these. For survival analysis, patients were divided into high (upper tertile) and low (lower two tertiles) T-cell fraction groups, which were compared by log-rank test. A signed-rank test was used to test differences in T-cell fraction between paired tumor and uninvolved lung samples. TCRdb carries this immuneACCESS record with in-frame sequences only. Its versions omit some clonotypes, under half of them owing to an unresolved V gene in the studies checked, with the rest unexplained. The V and J calls and clone size were taken over from that table, and D and trimming were inferred from the DNA. Across this sample there are some 13,000 clones, with roughly four fifths seen only once. Together, the top ten hold around an eighth of the sample.

Study-level results and caveats: Assay coverage varied across patients depending on available tissue quantity, so only a subset of the cohort had TCR sequencing. The TCR-derived T-cell fraction showed no difference between the flow cytometry-defined immunotypes IM1 (good prognosis) and IM2 (poor prognosis). In line with immunofluorescence CD3 counts, TCRbeta sequencing supported higher T cell infiltration in tumors compared with uninvolved lung tissue. Because different assays used different pieces of the same tissue, intratumor heterogeneity could not be separated from technical variation.

The receptor was derived from a human donor with non-small cell lung cancer. The sample comprised uninvolved lung tissue not adjacent to the tumor.

The CDR3 reads CASSLGLNTEAFF. Here is the DNA: TGTGCCAGCAGCTTAGGTCTGAACACTGAAGCTTTCTTT. The chain is encoded by TRBV5-8 joined to TRBJ1-1; the D gene identity is not certain. Trimming at the junction amounts to 2 bases on V and 0 bases on J, and the germline ends lie 5 bases apart. CDR1 SGHTS and CDR2 YDEGEE were looked up in the germline V gene. Spanning cysteine to phenylalanine, the CDR3 consists of 13 amino acids. Here the CDR3 DNA is all that survives: 39 bases in frame from base 1.